One sample yielded the 2 T cell receptor beta chains listed below, sequenced in a study of T cells after yellow fever vaccination. In TCRdb, the 5' RACE reads were re-called with MiXCR into one record per CDR3 protein. The sample records 340,000 or so distinct CDR3 sequences, around 12% being singletons. The source was CD4+ T cells sorted from PBMCs, collected 15 days after the yellow fever booster vaccination. The receptors derive from a man between 18 and 29 years old who received the YFV17D yellow fever vaccine.

The chain recombines TRBV12-3 or TRBV12-4 with TRBJ2-7; 9 bases match TRBD1. The CDR3 length is 16 residues. V lost 1 base and J lost 4; bases outside the gene matches: 8. CDR3 DNA sequence: TGTGCCAGCAGTTTAGGGATCCGGGACAGGGCGTACGAGCAGTACTTC. It is translated as CASSLGIRDRAYEQYF.

This clonotype was found many times. V and J are TRBV18 and TRBJ2-5; D call uncertain. Trimming stripped 0 bases from V and 2 bases from J, with 4 bases between. This CDR3 spans 13 amino acids. CDR1 is KGHSH, CDR2 LQKENI, per germline. The CDR3 loop reads CASSPPGQETQYF. The CDR3 DNA is TGTGCCAGCTCACCACCAGGACAAGAGACCCAGTACTTC.